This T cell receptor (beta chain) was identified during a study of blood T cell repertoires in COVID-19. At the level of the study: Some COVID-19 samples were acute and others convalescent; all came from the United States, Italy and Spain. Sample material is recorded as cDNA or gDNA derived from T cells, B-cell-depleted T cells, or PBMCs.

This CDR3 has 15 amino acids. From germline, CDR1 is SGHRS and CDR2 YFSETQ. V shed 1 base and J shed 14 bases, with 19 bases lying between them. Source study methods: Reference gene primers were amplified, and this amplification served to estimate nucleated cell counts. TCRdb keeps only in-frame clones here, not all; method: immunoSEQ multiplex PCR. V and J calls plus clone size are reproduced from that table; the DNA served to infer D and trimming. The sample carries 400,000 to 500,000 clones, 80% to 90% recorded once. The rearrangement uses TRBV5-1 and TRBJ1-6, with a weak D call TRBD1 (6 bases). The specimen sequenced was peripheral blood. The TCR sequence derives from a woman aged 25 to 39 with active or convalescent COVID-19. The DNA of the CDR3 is TGCGCCAGCAGCTTGAGGCTGCAGGGGAAGGACACCCTCCACTTT. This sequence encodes CASSLRLQGKDTLHF.